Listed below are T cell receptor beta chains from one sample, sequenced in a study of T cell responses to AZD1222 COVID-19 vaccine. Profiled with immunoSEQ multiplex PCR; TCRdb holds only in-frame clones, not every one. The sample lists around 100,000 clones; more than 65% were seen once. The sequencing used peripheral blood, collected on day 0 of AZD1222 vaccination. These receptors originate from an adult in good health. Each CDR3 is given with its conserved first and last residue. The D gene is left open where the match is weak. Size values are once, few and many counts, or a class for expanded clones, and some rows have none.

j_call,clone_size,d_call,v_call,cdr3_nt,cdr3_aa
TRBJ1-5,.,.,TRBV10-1,TGCGCCAGCAGTGGCGGACGAACGGGCAATCAGCCCCAGCATTTT,CASSGGRTGNQPQHF
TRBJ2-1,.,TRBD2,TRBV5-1,TGCGCCAGCAGCCCCCCCGTAGCGGGCGCCAACAATGAGCAGTTCTTC,CASSPPVAGANNEQFF
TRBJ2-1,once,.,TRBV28,TGTGCCAGCAGTTCTCCCTTTCGGGGGCGTTCCTACAATGAGCAGTTCTTC,CASSSPFRGRSYNEQFF
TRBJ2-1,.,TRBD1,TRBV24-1,TGTGCCACCGGGGACAGGGGAACTAGCGGTGGAAATGAGCAGTTCTTC,CATGDRGTSGGNEQFF
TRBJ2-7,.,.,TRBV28,TGTGCCAGCAGTTTAGGTGGGGCCGGTTACGAGCAGTACTTC,CASSLGGAGYEQYF
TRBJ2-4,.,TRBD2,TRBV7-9,TGTGCCAGCAGCTCCGCCTCCCCGACTAGCGGGAGGGCCAAAAACATTCAGTACTTC,CASSSASPTSGRAKNIQYF
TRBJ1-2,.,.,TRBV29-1,TGCAGCGGAGGGACACAGGGCTATGGCTACACCTTC,CSGGTQGYGYTF
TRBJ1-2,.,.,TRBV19,TGTGCCAGTAGTATTTCTGAGTATGGCTACACCTTC,CASSISEYGYTF
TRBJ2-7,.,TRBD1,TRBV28,TGTGCCAGCAGTCAACCGGGACAGGGTTACTACGAGCAGTACTTC,CASSQPGQGYYEQYF
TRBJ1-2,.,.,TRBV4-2,TGTGCCAGCAGCCAAAAAGAAAGTCCTTACTACTATGGCTACACCTTC,CASSQKESPYYYGYTF
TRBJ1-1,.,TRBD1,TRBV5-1,TGCGCCAGCAGCTTGGCCCCGCAGGGGGCCGTTGCCTGGACTGAAGCTTTCTTT,CASSLAPQGAVAWTEAFF
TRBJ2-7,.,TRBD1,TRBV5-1,TGCGCCAGCAGCTCGAGGGGGAGACAGGGGACAGGCGAGCAGTACTTC,CASSSRGRQGTGEQYF
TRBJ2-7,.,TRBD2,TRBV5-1,TGCGCCAGCAGCTTGGGGTCTAGCGGGGCGGTATACGAGCAGTACTTC,CASSLGSSGAVYEQYF
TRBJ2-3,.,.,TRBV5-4,TGTGCCAGCAGCTTGGACTGGGCTAGCACAGATACGCAGTATTTT,CASSLDWASTDTQYF
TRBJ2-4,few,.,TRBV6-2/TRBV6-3,TGTGCCAGCAGTACAACTAGGAGGGACAAAAACATTCAGTACTTC,CASSTTRRDKNIQYF
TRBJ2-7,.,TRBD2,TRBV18,TGTGCCAGCTCACCAACTACTAGCGGGAACTACGAGCAGTACTTC,CASSPTTSGNYEQYF
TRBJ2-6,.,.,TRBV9,TGTGCCAGCAGCGTAGGGGTTCCCGGGGCCAACGTCCTGACTTTC,CASSVGVPGANVLTF
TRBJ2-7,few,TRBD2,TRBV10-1,TGCGCCAGCAGTGACCGGCTAGCGGGATCCTCCTACGAGCAGTACTTC,CASSDRLAGSSYEQYF
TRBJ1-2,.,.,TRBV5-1,TGCGCCAGCAGCTTGGGTCTTTCGGGGAATGGCTACACCTTC,CASSLGLSGNGYTF
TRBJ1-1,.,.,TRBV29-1,TGCAGCGTTCGATTCGGGATGAACACTGAAGCTTTCTTT,CSVRFGMNTEAFF
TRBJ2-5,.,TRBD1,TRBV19,TGTGCCAGTAGTATCCTAGGGGGCCAGGGCCAAGAGACCCAGTACTTC,CASSILGGQGQETQYF
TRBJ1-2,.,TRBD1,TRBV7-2,TGTGCCAGCAGCCCAGCGGCACAGGGGGCCGACTATGGCTACACCTTC,CASSPAAQGADYGYTF
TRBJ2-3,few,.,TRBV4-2,TGTGCCAGCAGCCAAGATTATGGTAGAGGGGCGGGCACAGATACGCAGTATTTT,CASSQDYGRGAGTDTQYF
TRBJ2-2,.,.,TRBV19,TGTGCCAGTACCCCCTGGCAGGGGAACACCGGGGAGCTGTTTTTT,CASTPWQGNTGELFF
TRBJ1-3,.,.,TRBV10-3,TGTGCCATCAGTGAAAGGGTGACTGGAAACACCATATATTTT,CAISERVTGNTIYF
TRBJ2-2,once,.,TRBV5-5,TGTGCCAGCAGCTTCGGTGCCTCCGGGGAGCTGTTTTTT,CASSFGASGELFF
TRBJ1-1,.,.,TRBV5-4,TGTGCCAGCAGTTTGAATCGGGCGAACACTGAAGCTTTCTTT,CASSLNRANTEAFF
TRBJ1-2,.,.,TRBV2,TGTGCCAGCAGTGTAGACAGGTCCCGGGCCTATGGCTACACCTTC,CASSVDRSRAYGYTF
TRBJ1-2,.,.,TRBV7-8,TGTGCCAGCAGCCCACGAGGCGGTCTCTATGGCTACACCTTC,CASSPRGGLYGYTF
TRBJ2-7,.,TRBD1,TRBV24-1,TGTGCCACCAGTGATTTTAGACAGGGGGTGGACGAGCAGTACTTC,CATSDFRQGVDEQYF
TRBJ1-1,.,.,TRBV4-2,TGTGCCAGCAGCCAAGAAAGACAGATTAACACTGAAGCTTTCTTT,CASSQERQINTEAFF
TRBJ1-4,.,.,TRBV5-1,TGCGCCAGCAGCTTATCAAAGGGAGGAAATGAAAAACTGTTTTTT,CASSLSKGGNEKLFF
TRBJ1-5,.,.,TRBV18,TGTGCCAGCTCCACCAGCAGGGTTGGACAGCCCCAGCATTTT,CASSTSRVGQPQHF
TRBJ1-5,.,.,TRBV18,TGTGCCAGCTCGGCCGACCTGTTGGTTCGGGGACAGCCCCAGCATTTT,CASSADLLVRGQPQHF
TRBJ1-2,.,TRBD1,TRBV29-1,TGCAGCGGAACGGGACAGGGCTATGGCTACACCTTC,CSGTGQGYGYTF
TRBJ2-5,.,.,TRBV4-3,TGCGCCAGCAGCCATCAGCATAGGGATGGGCAAGAGACCCAGTACTTC,CASSHQHRDGQETQYF
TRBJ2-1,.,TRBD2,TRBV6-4,TGTGCCAGCAGTGACTCGATAAGCGGGGGGGCGGATGAGCAGTTCTTC,CASSDSISGGADEQFF
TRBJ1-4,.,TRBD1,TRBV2,TGTGCCAGCAGTTTTTACCAGGGGGCAACTAATGAAAAACTGTTTTTT,CASSFYQGATNEKLFF
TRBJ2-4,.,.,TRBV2,TGTGCCAGCAGGGGGGGAGGAGCCAAAAACATTCAGTACTTC,CASRGGGAKNIQYF
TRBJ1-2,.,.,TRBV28,TGTGCCAGCAGTTTAGGTCAGCCCTATGGCTACACCTTC,CASSLGQPYGYTF
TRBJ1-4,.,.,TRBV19,TGTGCCAGTAGTCCGGGAGGGAATGAAAAACTGTTTTTT,CASSPGGNEKLFF
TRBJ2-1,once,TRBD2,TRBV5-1,TGCGCCAGCAGCTTGGATGGTAGCGGGGGGCAGTACAATGAGCAGTTCTTC,CASSLDGSGGQYNEQFF
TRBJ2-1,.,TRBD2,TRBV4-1,TGCGCCAGCAGCCAATCCGGACTAGCGGGCCTAGGGAATGAGCAGTTCTTC,CASSQSGLAGLGNEQFF
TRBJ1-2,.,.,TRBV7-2,TGTGCCAGCAGCTCCAGGACGGACCTTAATGGCTACACCTTC,CASSSRTDLNGYTF
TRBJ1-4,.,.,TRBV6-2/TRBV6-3,TGTGCCAGCAGCCTCGGGACGCTCAAGGCTGAAAAACTGTTTTTT,CASSLGTLKAEKLFF
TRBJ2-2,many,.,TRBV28,TGTGCCAGCAGTTTAGGGACTCCCACCGGGGAGCTGTTTTTT,CASSLGTPTGELFF
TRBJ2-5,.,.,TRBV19,TGTGCCAGTAGTAGGGGGGTTGAGACCCAGTACTTC,CASSRGVETQYF
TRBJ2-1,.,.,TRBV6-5,TGTGCCAGCGCCTGGGGAGCTGGGAAGGTCGATGAGCAGTTCTTC,CASAWGAGKVDEQFF
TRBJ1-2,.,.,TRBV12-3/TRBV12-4,TGTGCCAGCAAGAGGGGGGACTATGGCTACACCTTC,CASKRGDYGYTF
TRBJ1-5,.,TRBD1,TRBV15,TGTGCCACCAGACCGACAGGGAGCAATCAGCCCCAGCATTTT,CATRPTGSNQPQHF
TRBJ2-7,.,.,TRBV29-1,TGCAGCGTCTACGGGGACTCCGGGCGGAGCTACGAGCAGTACTTC,CSVYGDSGRSYEQYF